This is a list of T cell receptor beta chains from one sample in a study of OX40 agonist ivuxolimab in advanced cancers. The assay was immunoSEQ multiplex PCR, and TCRdb's table has in-frame clones only and misses some. The sample shows approximately 60,000 clones, 80% to 90% of them seen only once. Sequencing used CD4+ or CD8+ T cells sorted from blood, obtained in a trial of the OX40 agonist ivuxolimab. All receptors derive from an adult with an advanced solid tumor such as melanoma, head and neck, liver or kidney cancer. CDR3s include the opening cysteine and the closing phenylalanine or tryptophan.

CDR3: CASSLVRRGNEQFF
V: TRBV11-2
length: 14
J: TRBJ2-1

CDR3: CASSPRDREGSPLHF
V: TRBV11-2
length: 15
J: TRBJ1-6

CDR3: CASTEGGRLYGYTF
V: TRBV6-1
length: 14
J: TRBJ1-2

CDR3: CASSEEEAGGFSGELFF
V: TRBV6-1
length: 17
J: TRBJ2-2

CDR3: CASSFGQGATGELFF
V: TRBV5-1
length: 15
J: TRBJ2-2

CDR3: CASSFWGNQPQHF
V: TRBV27
length: 13
J: TRBJ1-5

CDR3: CASSQSADLNTEAFF
V: TRBV23-1
length: 15
J: TRBJ1-1

CDR3: CASGRQGPTEAFF
V: TRBV12-5
length: 13
J: TRBJ1-1

CDR3: CASSEGLSGEQYF
V: TRBV2
length: 13
J: TRBJ2-7

CDR3: CASSRSTGDVAFF
V: TRBV18
length: 13
J: TRBJ1-1

CDR3: CASGRDREGETQYF
V: TRBV12-5
length: 14
J: TRBJ2-5

CDR3: CASRGPGPQGEQFF
V: TRBV10-2
length: 14
J: TRBJ2-1

CDR3: CASSLPVETQYF
V: TRBV7-6
length: 12
J: TRBJ2-5

CDR3: CASSQGLAGDQETQYF
V: TRBV4-2
length: 16
J: TRBJ2-5

CDR3: CASSPQGQKNSPLHF
V: TRBV27
length: 15
J: TRBJ1-6

CDR3: CASSEGRNSPLHF
V: TRBV2
length: 13
J: TRBJ1-6

CDR3: CASSDSKPGNYGYTF
V: TRBV6-4
length: 15
J: TRBJ1-2

CDR3: CASSLSGSYGYTF
V: TRBV27
length: 13
J: TRBJ1-2

CDR3: CASSLTWPGELFF
V: TRBV5-8
length: 13
J: TRBJ2-2

CDR3: CATSRGAANYGYTF
V: TRBV15
length: 14
J: TRBJ1-2

CDR3: CASSLGQGGGYTF
V: TRBV5-1
length: 13
J: TRBJ1-2

CDR3: CASSDRGPYEQYF
V: TRBV7-9
length: 13
J: TRBJ2-7

CDR3: CASSYSVGGNTEAFF
V: TRBV6-6
length: 15
J: TRBJ1-1

CDR3: CASRGTGLTYGYTF
V: TRBV25-1
length: 14
J: TRBJ1-2

CDR3: CASSFRDRTYEQYF
V: TRBV19
length: 14
J: TRBJ2-7

CDR3: CASSISRTRYEQYF
V: TRBV19
length: 14
J: TRBJ2-7

CDR3: CASSKAGTYGYTF
V: TRBV9
length: 13
J: TRBJ1-2

CDR3: CASSLGPDNEQFF
V: TRBV5-4
length: 13
J: TRBJ2-1

CDR3: CAVSRDRDTGELFF
V: TRBV10-3
length: 14
J: TRBJ2-2

CDR3: CASSLQWAFQETQYF
V: TRBV7-9
length: 15
J: TRBJ2-5

CDR3: CASRRTSGGGETQYF
V: TRBV6-9
length: 15
J: TRBJ2-5

CDR3: CASSYRDSGKTQYF
V: TRBV6-5
length: 14
J: TRBJ2-5

CDR3: CASGQFPNQPQHF
V: TRBV2
length: 13
J: TRBJ1-5

CDR3: CASSLGRSKNGELFF
V: TRBV11-2
length: 15
J: TRBJ2-2

CDR3: CASSMTRDLEKLFF
V: TRBV19
length: 14
J: TRBJ1-4